This T cell receptor beta chain was profiled in a study of cytomegalovirus exposure and HLA in healthy donors. Findings and caveats of the study: It was assumed in the presence/absence analyses that sequencing depth was roughly uniform across donors.

V was shortened by 1 base and J by 0 bases, with 6 bases between the two germline ends. There are 15 residues in the CDR3. Germline V CDR1 and CDR2: KGHSH, LQKENI. Vbeta (60) and Jbeta (13) primers were used in the PCR. The repertoire was sequenced with immunoSEQ multiplex PCR; TCRdb's copy has only in-frame clones and lacks some. Of around 39,000 clones listed, around 62% are singletons. Worth noting for this clone: Its antigen is unknown.

This chain links TRBV18 with TRBJ1-4; D ambiguous. The sequence was collected from a human donor in good health. Material for sequencing was PBMCs. Here the CDR3 DNA reads TGTGCCAGCTCACCACAGCACGCAACTAATGAAAAACTGTTTTTT. This encodes CASSPQHATNEKLFF.